This TCR beta chain was captured by sequencing in a study of spatial heterogeneity in lung cancer (dated by TCRdb to about 2019). Describing the broader study: More beta-chain than alpha-chain transcripts were consistently detected, likely reflecting higher beta-chain transcript abundance. In the raw uncorrected reads, each unique combination of TCR and UMI appeared on average more than ten times. Both alpha and beta chains were TCR-sequenced in 200 to 250 tumor regions, under 70 matched nontumor lung samples and roughly 54 PBMC samples obtained at surgery. TCR transcript counts in tumor regions correlated strongly with a T cell transcriptional module score from matched bulk RNA-seq. In non-small cell lung cancer, the study quantitatively compared TCR alpha and beta repertoires across several tumor regions, matched nontumor lung, and blood. The study linked features of the TCR repertoire to counts of nonsynonymous mutations, which were determined by whole-exome sequencing of tumor tissue. Paper-wide results and their limitations: TCR-seq was estimated to cover only around 7.2% of tumor T cells for alpha chains and 13% for beta chains. The tumor nonsynonymous mutation count correlated with the number of expanded alpha and beta TCRs within the tumor. Counts of ubiquitous and regional expanded TCRs correlated with counts of ubiquitous and regional nonsynonymous mutations, respectively. Confirming at a functional level the hypothesis that regional TCRs recognize regional mutations was considered to require additional single-cell paired TCR alpha and beta sequencing.

Library preparation was by 5' RACE. Sequencing used a NextSeq 500. To allow correction of PCR and sequencing errors, the TCR library protocol tagged every TCR cDNA molecule with a unique molecular identifier. Per the original workflow: TCR identification, UMI-based error correction and CDR3 extraction were performed with Decombinator tools. Expanded TCRs were defined as those above a frequency of 2 per 1,000, corresponding to the top 1% of the tumor frequency distribution. Expanded tumor TCRs were classed as regional if statistically deemed absent (corrected P<0.05) from at least one tumor region, otherwise ubiquitous. Renyi diversity was computed with the R vegan package after each repertoire had been subsampled 100 times to 5,000 TCRs. CDR3 similarity networks were built from amino acid triplet string-kernel similarity, connecting CDR3s with pairwise similarity above 0.82. In TCRdb, the public reads were trimmed at Q25 with fastp and aligned with MiXCR, with productive beta chains retained. Under each unique CDR3 protein, matching rows form one entry showing the most common genes and DNA. TCRdb assigned the V and J calls; the authors' analysis was not used. The sample records 2,900 or so distinct CDR3 sequences, 5.5% of which are singletons. 18% of the sample is held by the ten biggest clonotypes.

This clonotype has a count of ten or more. This clone's antigen is unknown. Base qualities were left out, and no much larger clone turns up one base away. The time point label corresponds to: sample taken at primary tumor resection. Donors were some 67 patients with early-stage, untreated non-small cell lung cancer from the lung TRACERx cohort. Whole RNA extracted from tumor and nontumor lung tissue, or from cryopreserved PBMC samples, was used for TCR sequencing without cell sorting. Only patients with enough RNA available from two or more tumor regions were chosen for TCR sequencing. Before being selected, tumor and adjacent nontumor lung specimens were reviewed by a lung pathologist. This material consisted of lung tumor tissue, taken at surgery. The TCR comes from a male donor with early-stage non-small cell lung cancer.

The nucleotide sequence reads TGCGCCAGCAGCTTGATCGATAAAGAGACCCAGTACTTC. Translated, this is CASSLIDKETQYF. The rearrangement joined TRBV5-1 to TRBJ2-5; no D gene can be assigned with confidence. From the cysteine through the phenylalanine, the CDR3 covers 13 amino acids. Only the CDR3 part of the read is kept: 39 bases, read in frame from the first base. The germline V gene gives CDR1 as SGHRS and CDR2 as YFSETQ. V is shortened by 1 base, J by 3 bases, and the region joining them spans 7 bases.